These 21 T cell receptor beta chains came from one sample sequenced in a study of beta chain features in type 1 diabetes. Every bit of the isolated RNA underwent reverse transcription, so sequencing read expressed TCRB transcripts. Sequenced by immunoSEQ multiplex PCR; TCRdb stores in-frame clones only, minus some. The sample lists around 240,000 clones, roughly two thirds occurring once. The material sequenced was naive CD4+ T cells from blood. The origin of the receptors is a young man in good health.

The chain carries TRBV7-9 and TRBJ2-1; 8 bases match TRBD1. The CDR3 totals 18 residues. V was pared by 5 bases and J by 0 bases, with 12 bases of the junction left unmatched. CDR1 is SEHNR and CDR2 is FQNEAQ in the germline V gene (reference sequence). As DNA, the CDR3 is TGTGCCAGCAGCGCCCCGACAGGGGCCGCGAGCTCCTACAATGAGCAGTTCTTC. Protein product: CASSAPTGAASSYNEQFF.

V usage is TRBV5-1 and J usage is TRBJ2-7; D not resolved. The CDR3 is made up of 14 amino acids. The ends were cut back, 0 bases at V and 2 bases at J, with 9 bases in the middle. Germline-derived CDR1 and CDR2 are SGHRS and YFSETQ. The CDR3 loop reads CASSLVGEAYEQYF. CDR3 nucleotides: TGCGCCAGCAGCTTGGTTGGGGAAGCCTACGAGCAGTACTTC.

The chain joins TRBV30 to TRBJ2-5; 7 nucleotides line up with TRBD1. The better agreement between TRBJ2-7 and the DNA end casts doubt on the J call. Germline CDR1 is GTSNPN and CDR2 is SVGIG (reference sequence). The CDR3 contains 12 residues. The CDR3 nucleotides are TGTGCCTGGAGACAGGGGTCCCACGAGCAGTACTTC. This sequence encodes CAWRQGSHEQYF.

This chain links TRBV6-6 with TRBJ2-3, with 7 bases aligning to TRBD2. The V gene's germline CDR1 is MNHNY and CDR2 SVGAGI (reference sequence). V lost 10 bases and J lost 1; bases outside the gene matches: 14. The CDR3 length is 16 residues. CDR3 protein: CATLRPGTTGTDTQYF. CDR3 DNA: TGTGCCACTCTTCGTCCCGGGACTACGGGCACAGATACGCAGTATTTT.

The chain has TRBV28 and TRBJ2-7; no reliable D call. Trimming left V 5 bases short and J 5 bases short, with 19 bases between. CDR3 length: 15 residues. In germline, CDR1 is MDHEN, CDR2 SYDVKM. The CDR3 DNA is TGTGCCAGCAGTCCCAGGACCGGAACGGTCGACGAGCAGTACTTC. Translation gives CASSPRTGTVDEQYF. Full variable domain (remainder filled in from reference TRBV28 and TRBJ2-7): DVKVTQSSRYLVKRTGEKVFLECVQDMDHENMFWYRQDPGLGLRLIYFSYDVKMKEKGDIPEGYSVSREKKERFSLILESASTNQTSMYLCASSPRTGTVDEQYFGPGTRLTVT.

V usage is TRBV29-1 and J usage is TRBJ2-7, with 10 bases identical to TRBD2. Germline assignment: CDR1 SQVTM and CDR2 ANQGSEA. Germline trimming cut 5 bases from V and 5 bases from J; bases unmatched to any gene: 9. The length of the CDR3 is 14 residues. In DNA form, the CDR3 reads TGCAGCGTTAGGAGCCTAGCGGGAGCCCACGAGCAGTACTTC. The encoded protein is CSVRSLAGAHEQYF.

The chain couples TRBV5-1 to TRBJ2-3, with unresolved D. Germline CDR1 is SGHRS and CDR2 is YFSETQ. V lost 1 base and J lost 10, with 10 bases in between. CDR3 length equals 12 residues. The DNA for the CDR3 is TGCGCCAGCAGCTTGAGAACGGATTCGCAGTATTTT. Translated: CASSLRTDSQYF.

The rearrangement uses TRBV7-2 and TRBJ2-3; the match to TRBD2 covers 11 bases. The V gene end was trimmed by 6 bases and the J gene end by 3 bases; junction bases not matched to a gene: 5. From germline, CDR1 is SGHTA and CDR2 FQGNSA. This CDR3 contains 15 residues. Here the CDR3 reads CASSLSGRGTDTQYF. CDR3 coding DNA: TGTGCCAGCAGTCTTAGCGGGAGGGGTACAGATACGCAGTATTTT.

V and J are TRBV29-1 and TRBJ2-7, with 8 nucleotides matching TRBD1. Germline values: CDR1 SQVTM, CDR2 ANQGSEA. This CDR3 is built from 12 residues. Trimming cost V 6 bases and J 5 bases; bases outside gene matches: 6. The CDR3 DNA sequence: TGCAGCGTCAAGGGCAGGGGGCACGAGCAGTACTTC. It codes for CSVKGRGHEQYF.

The chain combines TRBV7-2 with TRBJ2-7, with no clear D. This CDR3 spans 11 amino acids. With 7 bases removed from V and 3 bases from J, the gap between germline ends came to 7 bases. The germline gives CDR1 SGHTA, CDR2 FQGNSA. In DNA, the CDR3 is TGTGCCAGCACCTCGGGCTACGAGCAGTACTTC. Translating gives CASTSGYEQYF.

This clone was detected only a few times. This sequence joins TRBV10-3 and TRBJ2-3, with 10 bases aligning to TRBD1. The CDR3 totals 16 residues. Germline V lookup: CDR1 ENHRY, CDR2 SYGVKD. The trim removed 4 bases at V and 1 base at J, leaving 5 bases unmatched. Written as DNA, the CDR3 is TGTGCCATCAGTGCTACGGGACAGGGGCGCACAGATACGCAGTATTTT. Its protein product is CAISATGQGRTDTQYF.

Of note for this clone: One junction end disagrees with the germline gene, perhaps due to a read error. V usage is TRBV30 and J usage is TRBJ1-2; D not resolved. This CDR3 is built from 12 residues. Germline loops: CDR1 GTSNPN, CDR2 SVGIG (reference sequence). CDR3 amino acids: CAWSVQMSTDRF. CDR3 sequence (DNA): TGTGCCTGGAGTGTACAGATGAGTACGGACCGGTTC.

The chain carries TRBV29-1 and TRBJ2-3; tentatively, D is TRBD1 (6 bases). Germline CDR1 reads SQVTM; CDR2 reads ANQGSEA. Between the trimmed V and J ends, which lost 3 bases and 2 bases, there was a span of 9 bases. The CDR3 totals 13 residues. Here the CDR3 reads CSVEGHFTDTQYF. As DNA, the CDR3 is TGCAGCGTTGAGGGACACTTCACAGATACGCAGTATTTT.

V is TRBV6-5 and J is TRBJ2-1; the D is unclear. Germline V CDR1 and CDR2: MNHEY, SVGAGI. This CDR3 spans 15 amino acids. Trimming removed 4 bases from V and 0 bases from J, with 10 bases in between. CDR3 in DNA: TGTGCCAGCAGTTCTGACCGGAGCTCCTACAATGAGCAGTTCTTC. Protein: CASSSDRSSYNEQFF.

The J gene is TRBJ2-6, the V gene TRBV7-2; D remains unclear. CDR1 is SGHTA, CDR2 FQGNSA, per germline. Trimming pared 3 bases from V and 4 bases from J, leaving 7 bases between. This CDR3 comprises 14 residues. CDR3 loop: CASSFLGGANVLTF. CDR3 bases: TGTGCCAGCAGCTTCTTAGGAGGGGCCAACGTCCTGACTTTC.

The gene calls are TRBV30 and TRBJ2-7; D uncertain. The CDR3 consists of 14 residues. Trimming removed 0 bases at V and 5 bases at J, with 14 bases between. Looked up from germline, CDR1 is GTSNPN and CDR2 is SVGIG (reference sequence). The CDR3: CAWSVHRPKDEQYF. In DNA form, the CDR3 reads TGTGCCTGGAGTGTACACCGGCCTAAGGACGAGCAGTACTTC.

The V call is TRBV30, the J call TRBJ1-1, with D uncertain. V was shortened by 0 bases and J by 0 bases, with 8 bases between the two germline ends. Looked up from germline, CDR1 is GTSNPN and CDR2 is SVGIG (reference sequence). This CDR3 contains 14 residues. The CDR3 protein is CAWSVYGLNTEAFF. The CDR3 DNA sequence: TGTGCCTGGAGTGTATACGGATTGAACACTGAAGCTTTCTTT.

This clone was recorded only once. This sequence joins TRBV18 and TRBJ1-2; TRBD1 agrees at 7 bases. Looked up from germline, CDR1 is KGHSH and CDR2 is LQKENI. There are 14 residues in the CDR3. The V and J ends lost 5 bases and 7 bases, in that order; junction bases with no gene match: 10. CDR3 DNA sequence: TGTGCCAGCTCATCTTGGACAGGCGGTGCTGGCTACACCTTC. Encoded protein: CASSSWTGGAGYTF.

This clone showed up just a few times. V and J are TRBV29-1 and TRBJ2-2, with 11 nucleotides matching TRBD2. In germline, CDR1 is SQVTM, CDR2 ANQGSEA. The CDR3 loop spans 14 amino acids. The J segment lost 4 bases and the V segment lost 7 bases, leaving 5 bases of the junction unmatched. The CDR3 loop reads CSAGTSGSTGELFF. The CDR3 nucleotides are TGCAGCGCCGGGACTAGCGGATCCACCGGGGAGCTGTTTTTT.

This clone was picked up a small number of times. This rearrangement joins TRBV7-9 to TRBJ2-7; tentatively, D is TRBD1 (6 bases). The germline V gene encodes CDR1 SEHNR and CDR2 FQNEAQ (reference sequence). CDR3 size: 13 residues. The germline V and J ends were trimmed by 5 bases and 6 bases, with 14 bases remaining between them. The CDR3, as DNA: TGTGCCAGCAGCCCCCCCACAGGGCTCGAGCAGTACTTC. Translation gives CASSPPTGLEQYF.

This clone appeared a few times. The chain has TRBV30 and TRBJ2-1; 9 bases are shared with TRBD1. The CDR3 is made up of 12 amino acids. The ends lost 6 bases at V and 6 bases at J; junction bases unmatched: 3. Germline V lookup: CDR1 GTSNPN, CDR2 SVGIG (reference sequence). The CDR3 region is CACNRGPNEQFF. The CDR3 DNA is TGTGCCTGTAACAGGGGGCCCAATGAGCAGTTCTTC.